This TCR beta chain originates from a study of neurological immune-mediated disorders. V lost 7 bases to trimming and J lost 2 bases, with 11 bases between them. The CDR3 is 14 residues long. The germline gives CDR1 MNHEY, CDR2 SVGAGI. Whole-study results and caveats: The level of TCR clonal expansion was highest in patients with HTLV-1-associated myelopathy and lowest in multiple sclerosis, where it fell below the level seen in healthy controls.

Each CDR3 protein is one row after TCRdb ran MiXCR on the 5' RACE reads. The sample lists approximately 100,000 distinct CDR3 sequences; around 3.6% were seen once. Many counts were recorded for this clonotype. No antigen is known for it. Sequencing input: PBMCs. The chain is built from TRBV6-5 and TRBJ2-2; the D is unclear. The TCR was taken from a woman aged 45 to 65 with multiple sclerosis. The CDR3 region has the DNA TGTGCCAGCACCGGGTTCGGTAACACCGGGGAGCTGTTTTTT. It specifies CASTGFGNTGELFF.